Listed below are T cell receptor beta chains from one sample, sequenced in a study of cytomegalovirus exposure and HLA in healthy donors. Assay: immunoSEQ multiplex PCR; the TCRdb copy retains only in-frame clones and omits some. The table has roughly 110,000 clones, 70% seen once. The sequenced sample consisted of PBMCs. The source of these receptors is a man younger than 45 in good health and CMV-seropositive. Each CDR3 is given with its conserved first and last residue. D genes are given only for firm matches. Only part of the rows carry a size: once, few, many, or a class if the clone is expanded.

j_call	d_call	v_call	clone_size	cdr3_nt	cdr3_aa
TRBJ2-7	.	TRBV5-4	.	TGTGCCAGCAGCTTGGACTCAGGGCCCCCCTACGAGCAGTACTTC	CASSLDSGPPYEQYF
TRBJ2-7	TRBD1	TRBV5-1	.	TGCGCCAGCAGCGATCAGGGACAGGGGGCCTACGAGCAGTACTTC	CASSDQGQGAYEQYF
TRBJ1-1	TRBD1	TRBV18	once	TGTGCCAGCTCGAGGGACAGGGGAAACACTGAAGCTTTCTTT	CASSRDRGNTEAFF
TRBJ1-2	.	TRBV19	.	TGTGCCAGTAGTATGGGGGGACCTTCATATGGCTACACCTTC	CASSMGGPSYGYTF
TRBJ1-1	.	TRBV5-1	.	TGCGCCAGCAGCTTCGGACAGCACAACACTGAAGCTTTCTTT	CASSFGQHNTEAFF
TRBJ1-2	.	TRBV6-5	few	TGTGCCAGCAGTTACGACAGAGCTAACTATGGCTACACCTTC	CASSYDRANYGYTF
TRBJ1-4	TRBD1	TRBV7-9	.	TGTGCCAGCAGCTTCGGGACAGGGGGCCGGGAAAAACTGTTTTTT	CASSFGTGGREKLFF
TRBJ2-1	.	TRBV27	.	TGTGCCAGCAGTTTAGTAGCGGTGTCCTACAATGAGCAGTTCTTC	CASSLVAVSYNEQFF
TRBJ2-6	TRBD1	TRBV19	once	TGTGCCACCCGGGACAGACTTTACTCTGGGGCCAACGTCCTGACTTTC	CATRDRLYSGANVLTF
TRBJ1-1	.	TRBV11-3	.	TGTGCCAGCGGACCATGGAGGCCCCGACAGGACTTGAACACTGAAGCTTTCTTT	CASGPWRPRQDLNTEAFF
TRBJ2-3	TRBD1	TRBV5-1	.	TGCGCCAGCAGCTTAGACAGGGGGCGAAGCACAGATACGCAGTATTTT	CASSLDRGRSTDTQYF
TRBJ1-1	.	TRBV29-1	.	TGCAGCGTTGGGGGGGGGAACACTGAAGCTTTCTTT	CSVGGGNTEAFF
TRBJ1-2	.	TRBV10-1	.	TGCGCCAGCAGCGACGGGGAACGCTATGGCTACACCTTC	CASSDGERYGYTF
TRBJ2-7	TRBD1	TRBV7-8	.	TGTGCCAGCAGCTTGCGCCGGGACAGGGAATCCTACGAGCAGTACTTC	CASSLRRDRESYEQYF
TRBJ2-3	.	TRBV9	.	TGTGCCAGCAGCGTAGAGGCCCGTTGGGGCTTCGGCCGTCTCACAGATACGCAGTATTTT	CASSVEARWGFGRLTDTQYF
TRBJ1-2	.	TRBV5-1	.	TGCGCCAGCAGCCACTCGCACCGAGACAGTTACTCTGGCTACACCTTC	CASSHSHRDSYSGYTF
TRBJ1-1	.	TRBV15	.	TGTGCCACCAGCAGAGACAGGGCTCTTGAAGCTTTCTTT	CATSRDRALEAFF
TRBJ1-1	.	TRBV6-6	.	TGTGCCAGCAGTACCCGGGACACCCCTGAAGCTTTCTTT	CASSTRDTPEAFF
TRBJ1-5	TRBD1	TRBV19	once	TGTGCCAGTAGTATTGGGACAGGGCTCAATCAGCCCCAGCATTTT	CASSIGTGLNQPQHF
TRBJ1-2	TRBD1	TRBV5-1	.	TGCGCCAGCAGCTTTGAGACAGGGGGCGACTACACCTTC	CASSFETGGDYTF
TRBJ1-4	TRBD1	TRBV28	.	TGTGCCAGCAGTTCAAAGTACGAGGGATTGGACCGGGACAGGGTTATAGGGTGGTATGAAAAACTGTTTTTT	CASSSKYEGLDRDRVIGWYEKLFF
TRBJ1-5	TRBD1	TRBV30	few	TGTGCCTGGAGTCGGGAAACAGGGGAACAGCCCCAGCATTTT	CAWSRETGEQPQHF
TRBJ1-4	TRBD1	TRBV7-9	.	TGTGCCAGCAGCTTAGAGGGACAGGCCTTTACTAATGAAAAACTGTTTTTT	CASSLEGQAFTNEKLFF
TRBJ2-1	TRBD1	TRBV5-1	.	TGCGCCAGCAGCTTGGGTGACAGGGGGCTTGGTGAGCAGTTCTTC	CASSLGDRGLGEQFF
TRBJ2-2	TRBD1	TRBV29-1	.	TGCAGCGTCGATACGACAGGGGTCGGCGGGGAGCTGTTTTTT	CSVDTTGVGGELFF
TRBJ1-2	.	TRBV30	.	TGTGCCTGGATTGGGCGGGGAGAATATGGCTACACCTTC	CAWIGRGEYGYTF
TRBJ2-6	.	TRBV7-3	.	TGTGCCAGCAGCAAAAGACACTCTGGGGCCAACGTCCTGACTTTC	CASSKRHSGANVLTF
TRBJ2-3	.	TRBV29-1	.	TGCAGCGTTGCGGGACAAAGCACAGATACGCAGTATTTT	CSVAGQSTDTQYF
TRBJ2-3	.	TRBV5-8	few	TGTGCCAGCAGCTGGGACTTCACAGATACGCAGTATTTT	CASSWDFTDTQYF
TRBJ1-1	.	TRBV19	.	TGTGCCAGTAGCAGGTCCGGGATGAACACTGAAGCTTTCTTT	CASSRSGMNTEAFF
TRBJ2-7	.	TRBV4-1	.	TGCGCCAGCAGCCAGCCGGAGACAGGTTACTACTACGAGCAGTACTTC	CASSQPETGYYYEQYF
TRBJ1-1	.	TRBV11-3	.	TGTGCCAGCAGCTCAGTGACAGCTGGGAACACTGAAGCTTTCTTT	CASSSVTAGNTEAFF
TRBJ2-5	.	TRBV30	.	TGTGCCTGGAGCGCGGCGACAGGCCCCCAAGAGACCCAGTACTTC	CAWSAATGPQETQYF
TRBJ1-1	TRBD1	TRBV2	few	TGTGCCAGCAGTGAAGCGCTTGGGGGACAGAGTTCCGGGACTGAAGCTTTCTTT	CASSEALGGQSSGTEAFF
TRBJ1-3	.	TRBV7-2	.	TGTGCCAGCAGCCCACAGCCCCGTTCGGGAAACACCATATATTTT	CASSPQPRSGNTIYF
TRBJ1-4	TRBD1	TRBV9	few	TGTGCCAGCAGCCTCCGGACAGGTGGAGAAAAACTGTTTTTT	CASSLRTGGEKLFF
TRBJ1-6	TRBD1	TRBV7-9	.	TGTGCCAGCAGCTCTCACCCCCCGACAGGGCTCTCTTCACCCCTCCACTTT	CASSSHPPTGLSSPLHF